This entry lists 9 T cell receptor beta chains sequenced from one sample in a study of shared clonotypes between healthy human individuals. Assay used: immunoSEQ multiplex PCR; TCRdb lists only in-frame clones, some missing. The sample records about 2.2 million clones, 80% to 95% being singletons. Terminally differentiated effector memory CD45RA+ cells were excluded from the naive CD8 cells, which were CD45RO-negative and positively selected for CCR7. Specimen: naive CD8+ T cells from PBMCs. The receptor source for this set is a man younger than 35 in good health. Some clones in this sample may be carry-over from other donors' samples.

The chain joins TRBV27 to TRBJ2-2, with a possible D match to TRBD1 (5 bases). The CDR3 is 14 amino acids. Germline assignment: CDR1 MNHEY and CDR2 SMNVEV (reference sequence). V was shortened by 5 bases and J by 7 bases, with 14 bases between the two germline ends. The DNA for the CDR3 is TGTGCCAGCAGTCCCTTCCCAGGGCGCGGGGAGCTGTTTTTT. Translated, it gives CASSPFPGRGELFF.

This chain joins TRBV19 and TRBJ1-2; no clear D gene. V was shortened by 5 bases and J by 1 base, with 8 bases between the two germline ends. CDR3 length: 13 residues. CDR1 and CDR2 from the germline V gene are LNHDA and SQIVND (reference sequence). The CDR3, as DNA: TGTGCCAGTAGTGGTCAGTTTAACTATGGCTACACCTTC. Encoded protein: CASSGQFNYGYTF.

The chain employs TRBV5-1 and TRBJ2-5; possibly TRBD2 for D (6 bases). The germline V and J ends were trimmed by 0 bases and 5 bases, with 14 bases remaining between them. The germline V gene has CDR1 SGHRS and CDR2 YFSETQ. There are 15 residues in the CDR3. The CDR3 spells CASSLGTSPRETQYF. The CDR3 coding sequence is TGCGCCAGCAGCTTGGGAACTAGCCCCAGGGAGACCCAGTACTTC.

J is TRBJ1-6 and V is TRBV27; D not resolved. Germline V lookup: CDR1 MNHEY, CDR2 SMNVEV (reference sequence). The CDR3 is 13 amino acids. V lost 2 bases and J lost 10, with 9 bases in between. CDR3 sequence reads: CASSLLGGSPLHF. For the CDR3, the DNA is TGTGCCAGCAGTTTACTGGGTGGCTCACCCCTCCACTTT.

The J gene is TRBJ2-7, the V gene TRBV27; 10 bases are shared with TRBD2. The CDR3 runs to 15 residues. Germline CDR1 reads MNHEY; CDR2 reads SMNVEV (reference sequence). The V gene end was trimmed by 5 bases and the J gene end by 4 bases; junction bases not matched to a gene: 8. The CDR3: CASSPSGRAGYEQYF. The CDR3 DNA reads as TGTGCCAGCAGTCCCAGCGGGAGGGCCGGGTACGAGCAGTACTTC.

The chain employs TRBV9 and TRBJ2-5; D possibly uses TRBD1 or TRBD2 (5 bases each). Germline loops: CDR1 SGDLS, CDR2 YYNGEE. V lost 4 bases and J 2 bases, leaving 21 bases between the germline ends. The CDR3 has 17 amino acids. This CDR3 reads CASSLRDGDPLQETQYF. DNA of the CDR3: TGTGCCAGCAGCCTTCGGGACGGGGATCCCCTACAAGAGACCCAGTACTTC.

In nucleotides, the CDR3 is TGTGCCAGCAGTGATTGGGGGACAGGGAGGAACATTCAGTACTTC. It yields the protein CASSDWGTGRNIQYF. This chain uses TRBV2 with TRBJ2-4; TRBD1 matches 9 bases. With V trimmed by 3 bases and J by 7 bases, 7 bases remained unmatched. Germline assignment: CDR1 SNHLY and CDR2 FYNNEI. This CDR3 region has 15 residues.

The chain recombines TRBV7-2 with TRBJ1-2; D unresolved. The CDR3 is made up of 14 amino acids. Germline CDR1 and CDR2: SGHTA and FQGNSA. Trimming removed 7 bases from V and 8 bases from J, with 20 bases in between. CDR3 protein: CASNYPREAGGYTF. CDR3 nucleotides: TGTGCCAGCAACTATCCGAGGGAGGCGGGGGGCTACACCTTC.

V usage is TRBV13 and J usage is TRBJ2-7; D gene uncertain. Per the germline V gene, CDR1 is PRHDT and CDR2 is FYEKMQ (reference sequence). V dropped 6 bases and J dropped 2 bases, with 14 bases sitting between them. This CDR3 contains 14 residues. Written as DNA, the CDR3 is TGTGCCAGCAGTCAGGTCCTTCCCCCCTACGAGCAGTACTTC. Its translation is CASSQVLPPYEQYF.